This T cell receptor (beta chain) stems from a study of blood T cell repertoires in COVID-19. Generated by immunoSEQ multiplex PCR, the TCRdb table keeps only in-frame clones and is missing some. The repertoire holds fewer than 85,000 clones, roughly 85% seen once, with approximately 5.1% in the top ten. This clone was found once. The CDR3 is 15 amino acids. Germline CDR1 LNHDA, CDR2 SQIVND (reference sequence). V was cut by 7 bases and J by 3 bases, with 15 bases left in between. The receptor comes from a man between 60 and 70 years old with acute or convalescent COVID-19. The sample was peripheral blood. The V and J genes are TRBV19 and TRBJ1-4, with a possible D match to TRBD1 (6 bases). The chain's CDR3 is CASMARGASNEKLFF. As DNA, the CDR3 is TGTGCCAGTATGGCGCGGGGGGCCTCTAATGAAAAACTGTTTTTT.